Sequencing of this T cell receptor (beta chain) was carried out in a study of shared clonotypes between healthy human individuals. Background on the study: Researchers drew samples from two women and three men aged 18 to 49.

The sample holds many counts of this clone. CDR1 LNHDA and CDR2 SQIVND come from the germline V gene (reference sequence). Trimming took 1 base from V and 6 from J, leaving 4 bases between them. This CDR3 comprises 12 residues. For every subset, genomic DNA was evenly distributed across several immunoSEQ plates. The method was immunoSEQ multiplex PCR; TCRdb's version includes in-frame clones alone and lacks a portion of them. The profile shows some 100,000 clones, approximately 70% of them singletons. This chain joins TRBV19 and TRBJ1-5; D is ambiguous. The source of this sequence is a woman aged 30 to 39 in good health. Sequencing used memory CD8+ T cells sorted from blood. Noted subset: CD45RO+ cells pooled with CCR7-negative TemRA cells. The CDR3: CASSIGAQPQHF. The DNA for the CDR3 is TGTGCCAGTAGTATAGGTGCTCAGCCCCAGCATTTT.